This T cell receptor beta chain is from a study of cytomegalovirus exposure and HLA in healthy donors. Study results and caveats: Some V segments, TRBV6-2 and TRBV6-3 among them, were indistinguishable and were therefore excluded. Several of the most significant clusters were apparently associated with common viral pathogens in a later analysis.

The CDR3 loop spans 15 amino acids. Germline V gene sequence: CDR1 LNHDA, CDR2 SQIVND (reference sequence). The V and J ends lost 9 bases and 7 bases, in that order; junction bases with no gene match: 17. Healthy bone marrow donors supplied every sample. In nominal health when sampled, donors likely had unrecorded immune exposures nonetheless. A word on this clone: Antigen specificity is unknown.

A multiplex PCR was run with 60 Vbeta primers and 13 Jbeta primers. Method: immunoSEQ multiplex PCR; TCRdb's copy keeps in-frame clones and lacks some. The sample carries nearly 95,000 clones, over 55% recorded once. This clonotype was obtained from a woman aged 30 to 39 in good health and CMV-seronegative. Sample: PBMCs. The J gene is TRBJ2-7, the V gene TRBV19, with 8 bases aligning to TRBD1. The chain's CDR3 is CASGTGFQHRGEQYF. CDR3 coding DNA: TGTGCCAGCGGGACAGGTTTTCAACATCGAGGGGAGCAGTACTTC.